The T cell receptor beta chain described here comes from a study of shared clonotypes between healthy human individuals. Turning to the study itself: For every donor, three CD4 naive, three CD4 memory, two CD8 naive and one CD8 memory plates were used.

DNA at around 190 ng, some 31,000 T cell genomes, went into sorted-subset replicate PCRs. Authors' methods: ImmunoSEQ sequences covered only the junction and lacked quality scores; filtering therefore differed. Produced via immunoSEQ multiplex PCR; TCRdb's table is partial and in-frame only. That table furnishes V, J and clone size, whereas the DNA furnished D and trimming. The table shows about 2 million clones, with about 95% occurring only once. Germline CDR1 LNHDA, CDR2 SQIVND (reference sequence). The V end lost 3 bases, the J end lost 3 bases, and 14 bases lay between the germline ends. The CDR3 is 15 residues long. Positively selected for CCR7, the CD45RO-negative cells used as naive CD8 cells excluded terminally differentiated effector memory CD45RA+ cells.

This sequence originates from a man in his late teens or twenties in good health. The gene calls are TRBV19 and TRBJ1-1; D is possibly TRBD1 (6 bases). Sequencing was done on a sample of naive CD8+ T cells sorted from blood. The CDR3 reads CASSITSPGDTEAFF. In DNA, the CDR3 is TGTGCCAGTAGTATTACAAGCCCAGGGGACACTGAAGCTTTCTTT.